These 31 T cell receptor beta chains came from one sample sequenced in a study of T cell responses to AZD1222 COVID-19 vaccine. Assay: immunoSEQ multiplex PCR; the TCRdb copy retains only in-frame clones and omits some. The sample comprises about 120,000 clones, just over 90% of which are singletons, and approximately 4.9% rests with the top ten. The source material was peripheral blood, sampled on day 0 of AZD1222 vaccination. All receptors come from an adult in good health.

The gene calls are TRBV9 and TRBJ1-5, with D possibly TRBD1 on 6 matching bases. There are 15 residues in the CDR3. Trimming pared 0 bases from V and 7 bases from J, leaving 14 bases between. Germline assignment: CDR1 SGDLS and CDR2 YYNGEE. The CDR3 protein is CASSVGTALNQPQHF. The CDR3 DNA reads as TGTGCCAGCAGCGTAGGGACAGCTCTAAACCAGCCCCAGCATTTT.

For this clone: The germline gene is not matched at one end of the junction; a read error may be the cause. V is TRBV7-2 and J is TRBJ1-6, with TRBD1 matching 8 bases. The CDR3 length is 13 residues. Germline CDR1 reads SGHTA; CDR2 reads FQGNSA. CDR3: CASSLGGWDRTIF. For the CDR3, the DNA is TGTGCCAGCAGCTTAGGGGGGTGGGACAGGACAATATTT.

Concerning this clone itself: This sample includes further DNA sequences coding for the same CDR3. The V and J genes are TRBV12-5 and TRBJ2-7, with TRBD1 matching over 7 bases. CDR3 length equals 14 residues. V lost 1 base to trimming and J lost 0 bases; unmatched junction nucleotides: 0. Germline V gene data show CDR1 as LGHNT and CDR2 as FRNRAP. The CDR3 region is CASGLGTGSYEQYF. DNA of the CDR3: TGTGCTAGTGGTTTGGGGACAGGCTCCTACGAGCAGTACTTC.

The table lists this clone with a count of one. The V gene is TRBV24-1, the J gene TRBJ1-3; 7 positions agree with TRBD1. The V segment lost 11 bases and the J segment 5 bases; nucleotides outside the gene matches: 17. Germline CDR1 and CDR2: KGHDR and SFDVKD. This CDR3 has 16 amino acids. The CDR3 DNA reads as TGTGCCAGTGGGGCAGGGGGAAAAGACGATCGAAACACCATATATTTT. Protein: CASGAGGKDDRNTIYF.

The rearrangement links TRBV7-9 to TRBJ1-1; D is uncertain. Germline V gene lookup returns CDR1 SEHNR and CDR2 FQNEAQ (reference sequence). The V end lost 2 bases, the J end lost 5 bases, and 18 bases lay between the germline ends. The CDR3 spans 16 residues. The CDR3, as DNA: TGTGCCAGCAGCTTAAAGTTGCGGTGGAGAAGTACTGAAGCTTTCTTT. Its protein is CASSLKLRWRSTEAFF. The complete variable domain, with remaining parts taken from reference TRBV7-9 and TRBJ1-1, reads DTGVSQNPRHKITKRGQNVTFRCDPISEHNRLYWYRQTLGQGPEFLTYFQNEAQLEKSRLLSDRFSAERPKGSFSTLEIQRTEQGDSAMYLCASSLKLRWRSTEAFFGQGTRLTVV.

The chain is built from TRBV7-2 and TRBJ1-2, with unresolved D. The CDR3 covers 14 residues. Trimming stripped 5 bases from V and 3 bases from J, with 13 bases between. CDR1 and CDR2 from the germline V gene are SGHTA and FQGNSA. CDR3 DNA sequence: TGTGCCAGCAGCAAACAACCGACGGACTATGGCTACACCTTC. This encodes CASSKQPTDYGYTF.

The chain is built from TRBV7-9 and TRBJ1-3; no firm D call. CDR1 SEHNR and CDR2 FQNEAQ come from the germline V gene (reference sequence). V was trimmed by 5 bases and J by 0 bases, leaving 17 bases between them. The CDR3 sequence is 17 residues long. This chain's CDR3 is CASSHSRGPTSGNTIYF. The CDR3 DNA follows: TGTGCCAGCAGCCACTCCCGCGGACCGACCTCTGGAAACACCATATATTTT.

V is TRBV24-1 and J is TRBJ1-2; 7 nucleotides align to TRBD1. V lost 2 bases and J lost 3; bases outside the gene matches: 5. The CDR3 consists of 15 residues. Germline CDR1 and CDR2: KGHDR and SFDVKD. CDR3 sequence reads: CATSDSGGSYYGYTF. The DNA of the CDR3 is TGTGCCACCAGTGATTCAGGGGGATCTTACTATGGCTACACCTTC.

This sequence joins TRBV2 and TRBJ1-2; D ambiguous. Between the trimmed V and J ends, which lost 8 bases and 2 bases, there was a span of 12 bases. The CDR3 totals 13 residues. Germline values: CDR1 SNHLY, CDR2 FYNNEI. The CDR3 sequence is CASASDSNYGYTF. CDR3 sequence (DNA): TGTGCCAGCGCGTCGGACTCCAACTATGGCTACACCTTC. Complete variable domain (other parts from reference TRBV2 and TRBJ1-2): EPEVTQTPSHQVTQMGQEVILRCVPISNHLYFYWYRQILGQKVEFLVSFYNNEISEKSEIFDDQFSVERPDGSNFTLKIRSTKLEDSAMYFCASASDSNYGYTFGSGTRLTVV.

This chain links TRBV11-1 with TRBJ1-1; no definite D call. Germline CDR1 and CDR2: SGHAT and FQDESV (reference sequence). The CDR3 covers 15 residues. Trimming took off 3 bases at V and 0 bases at J, with 11 bases between the two ends. CDR3 DNA: TGTGCCAGCAGCTTTAGGGCGGCAGTGAACACTGAAGCTTTCTTT. Translating it yields CASSFRAAVNTEAFF.

The V gene is TRBV27, the J gene TRBJ1-6, with D hard to call. There are 14 residues in the CDR3. Per germline, CDR1 MNHEY and CDR2 SMNVEV (reference sequence). Trimming shortened V by 3 bases and J by 10 bases, and 13 bases separated the two germline ends. This CDR3 reads CASSFRGRESPLHF. CDR3 bases: TGTGCCAGCAGTTTTCGGGGAAGGGAATCACCCCTCCACTTT.

A single count supports this clone. V is TRBV5-4 and J is TRBJ2-7; 10 bases are a match to TRBD2. From germline, CDR1 is SGHNT and CDR2 YYREEE (reference sequence). There are 15 residues in the CDR3. With V trimmed by 5 bases and J by 0 bases, 5 bases remained unmatched. The CDR3 here is CASSLTSGASYEQYF. The CDR3 region has the DNA TGTGCCAGCAGTCTTACTAGCGGGGCCTCCTACGAGCAGTACTTC.

This clone was detected once. The gene calls are TRBV11-2 and TRBJ1-3, with 8 bases identical to TRBD1. CDR1 is SGHAT, CDR2 FQNNGV, per germline. This CDR3 has 15 residues. Trimming took 6 bases from V and 3 from J; bases not matched to a gene: 7. The CDR3 sequence: CASSSDRGYGNTIYF. The CDR3 DNA reads as TGTGCCAGCAGTTCCGACAGGGGCTATGGAAACACCATATATTTT.

The rearrangement uses TRBV29-1 and TRBJ1-1; D is ambiguous. The CDR3 is 13 amino acids. CDR1 is SQVTM, CDR2 ANQGSEA, per germline. Trimming left V 6 bases short and J 0 bases short, with 11 bases between. This CDR3 is CSVAGLLNTEAFF. The CDR3 DNA reads as TGCAGCGTCGCCGGACTTTTGAACACTGAAGCTTTCTTT.

The chain has TRBV9 and TRBJ1-4; TRBD1 aligns across 9 bases. Germline V lookup: CDR1 SGDLS, CDR2 YYNGEE. The CDR3 totals 16 residues. The junction had 11 bases not matched to a gene; V was cut back by 4 bases and J by 7 bases. CDR3 loop: CASSPPPGQGGEKLFF. The CDR3 bases are TGTGCCAGCAGCCCCCCTCCGGGACAGGGCGGTGAAAAACTGTTTTTT.

This clone was counted a single time. The gene calls are TRBV10-1 and TRBJ2-5; TRBD1 aligns across 11 bases. J lost 6 bases, V lost 10 bases, and 22 bases had no gene match. CDR1 is WNHNN and CDR2 is SYGVQD in the germline V gene (reference sequence). This CDR3 has 18 amino acids. CDR3 nucleotides: TGCGCCAACCGGTCTCCAGAGGACAGGGGGCAGGGGGAAAAGACCCAGTACTTC. Protein: CANRSPEDRGQGEKTQYF.

The chain couples TRBV5-6 to TRBJ2-7; D gene uncertain. From germline, CDR1 is SGHDT and CDR2 YYEEEE. The CDR3 loop spans 14 amino acids. V lost 4 bases to trimming and J lost 1 base, with 12 bases between them. DNA for the CDR3: TGTGCCAGCAGCCGTGCGGTGACGTCCTACGAGCAGTACTTC. Protein sequence: CASSRAVTSYEQYF.

The sample holds a few counts of this clone. The chain has TRBV19 and TRBJ1-4; no firm D call. This CDR3 has 15 residues. Germline V gene lookup returns CDR1 LNHDA and CDR2 SQIVND (reference sequence). The V end was cut by 5 bases, the J end by 0 bases, with 10 bases between. The CDR3 sequence is CASSARESTNEKLFF. The CDR3 coding sequence is TGTGCCAGTAGTGCCCGCGAGTCAACTAATGAAAAACTGTTTTTT.

This chain connects TRBV5-4 to TRBJ2-7, with D possibly being TRBD2 (6 bases). Germline V gene lookup returns CDR1 SGHNT and CDR2 YYREEE (reference sequence). The V end was cut by 5 bases, the J end by 6 bases, with 18 bases between. This CDR3 region has 14 residues. The CDR3 sequence is CASRLLQGGGEQYF. Written as DNA, the CDR3 is TGTGCCAGCAGGCTATTGCAGGGAGGTGGCGAGCAGTACTTC.

The chain has TRBV30 and TRBJ2-5; possibly TRBD1 for D (6 bases). The CDR3 loop spans 14 amino acids. Deletions cut 1 base from V and 5 bases from J, with 14 bases between. Germline CDR1 GTSNPN, CDR2 SVGIG (reference sequence). The CDR3 reads CAWSGMRGKETQYF. Here the CDR3 DNA reads TGTGCCTGGAGTGGGATGAGGGGGAAGGAGACCCAGTACTTC.

This chain joins TRBV6-5 and TRBJ2-7; D is unresolved. V was clipped by 6 bases and J by 1 base, with 10 bases between them. The CDR3 totals 13 residues. Germline CDR1 is MNHEY and CDR2 is SVGAGI. The CDR3 DNA sequence: TGTGCCAGCAGAATCTCCAGTTCCTACGAGCAGTACTTC. It translates to CASRISSSYEQYF.

This sequence joins TRBV3-1 (or the pseudogene TRBV3-2) and TRBJ1-3; 7 bases map to TRBD1. CDR3 length equals 20 residues. Trimming removed 0 bases from V and 0 bases from J; junction bases left unmatched: 14. Germline lookup yields CDR1 LGHDT and CDR2 YNNKEL (reference sequence). CDR3 residues: CASSQDLDRVGESSGNTIYF. As DNA, the CDR3 is TGTGCCAGCAGCCAAGATTTAGACAGGGTCGGCGAGAGCTCTGGAAACACCATATATTTT.

V and J are TRBV30 and TRBJ1-1, with D possibly being TRBD1 (5 bases). This CDR3 comprises 15 residues. Trimming pared 0 bases from V and 0 bases from J, leaving 11 bases between. Germline CDR1 GTSNPN, CDR2 SVGIG (reference sequence). The CDR3 nucleotides read TGTGCCTGGAGTGTACCCCCAGGGATGAACACTGAAGCTTTCTTT. This sequence encodes CAWSVPPGMNTEAFF. Using reference TRBV30 and TRBJ1-1 for the parts outside the CDR3, the full variable domain is SQTIHQWPATLVQPVGSPLSLECTVEGTSNPNLYWYRQAAGRGLQLLFYSVGIGQISSEVPQNLSASRPQDRQFILSSKKLLLSDSGFYLCAWSVPPGMNTEAFFGQGTRLTVV.

This clone was detected only a few times. This sequence joins TRBV19 and TRBJ1-1; TRBD1 aligns across 8 bases. V was pared by 7 bases and J by 3 bases, with 7 bases of the junction left unmatched. This CDR3 has 14 amino acids. Germline CDR1 is LNHDA and CDR2 is SQIVND (reference sequence). The CDR3 loop is CASTKGQGHTEAFF. The CDR3 DNA sequence: TGTGCCAGTACCAAAGGACAGGGCCACACTGAAGCTTTCTTT.

The V call is TRBV9, the J call TRBJ2-3; TRBD1 agrees at 11 bases. V shed 0 bases, J shed 2 bases, and the junction held 2 bases outside the gene matches. The germline V gene encodes CDR1 SGDLS and CDR2 YYNGEE. This CDR3 region has 16 residues. Here the CDR3 reads CASSVGTGGNTDTQYF. CDR3 nucleotide sequence: TGTGCCAGCAGCGTAGGGACAGGGGGCAACACAGATACGCAGTATTTT.

The chain couples TRBV3-1 (or the pseudogene TRBV3-2) to TRBJ2-4; D call uncertain. The CDR3 consists of 13 residues. Germline CDR1 LGHDT, CDR2 YNNKEL (reference sequence). V lost 11 bases and J lost 1, with 12 bases in between. This CDR3 reads CAPLGRAKNIQYF. The CDR3 DNA is TGTGCCCCCCTGGGCAGGGCCAAAAACATTCAGTACTTC.

The gene calls are TRBV18 and TRBJ2-3; D possibly matches TRBD1 or TRBD2 (5 bases each). Germline loops: CDR1 KGHSH, CDR2 LQKENI. This CDR3 region has 16 residues. The V end was cut by 6 bases, the J end by 2 bases, with 18 bases between. The CDR3 nucleotides read TGTGCCAGCTCGCCCGCTGGGGGTTTGTCCACAGATACGCAGTATTTT. This gives the protein CASSPAGGLSTDTQYF.

The CDR3 loop reads CSVPGNTEAFF. The DNA for the CDR3 is TGCAGCGTTCCAGGGAACACTGAAGCTTTCTTT. The genes are TRBV29-1 and TRBJ1-1; D remains ambiguous. This CDR3 is 11 amino acids long. V lost 5 bases, J lost 1 base, and 5 bases lay in between. CDR1 SQVTM and CDR2 ANQGSEA come from the germline V gene.

V usage is TRBV7-6 and J usage is TRBJ2-1, with D unresolved. Germline lookup yields CDR1 SGHVS and CDR2 FNYEAQ. The V end was cut by 5 bases, the J end by 8 bases, with 13 bases between. The CDR3 runs 13 residues. CDR3 sequence reads: CASSLSLADEQFF. The CDR3, as DNA: TGTGCCAGCAGCCTTTCTTTAGCAGATGAGCAGTTCTTC.

V usage is TRBV7-9 and J usage is TRBJ1-4; D perhaps matches TRBD1 (5 bases). CDR3 length: 15 amino acids. Germline V gives CDR1 SEHNR, CDR2 FQNEAQ (reference sequence). Trimming removed 5 bases from V and 7 bases from J, with 17 bases in between. CDR3 sequence (DNA): TGTGCCAGCAGCCCCCCCGCGAAGGGGAGTGAAAAACTGTTTTTT. It yields the protein CASSPPAKGSEKLFF. Variable domain in full (rest from reference TRBV7-9 and TRBJ1-4): DTGVSQNPRHKITKRGQNVTFRCDPISEHNRLYWYRQTLGQGPEFLTYFQNEAQLEKSRLLSDRFSAERPKGSFSTLEIQRTEQGDSAMYLCASSPPAKGSEKLFFGSGTQLSVL.

The CDR3 here is CASSLRQGVNTEAFF. The CDR3 nucleotides read TGTGCCAGCAGCCTACGACAGGGTGTGAACACTGAAGCTTTCTTT. The chain links TRBV5-5 to TRBJ1-1, with 7 nucleotides matching TRBD1. The trim removed 4 bases at V and 0 bases at J, leaving 6 bases unmatched. The germline CDR1 and CDR2 sequences are SGHKS and YYEKEE (reference sequence). The CDR3 runs 15 residues.